Below, 21 T cell receptor beta chains from the same sample are listed, as sequenced in a study of shared clonotypes between healthy human individuals. Assay used: immunoSEQ multiplex PCR; TCRdb lists only in-frame clones, some missing. The repertoire consists of 85,000 to 100,000 clones, with roughly two thirds occurring once and the leading ten covering around 41%. Sequenced input: memory CD8+ T cells sorted from blood. The subset denotes: CD45RO+ cells pooled with CCR7-negative TemRA cells. These TCRs come from a man between 25 and 39 years old in good health.

The chain recombines TRBV5-1 with TRBJ2-7, with 9 bases aligning to TRBD2. Looked up from germline, CDR1 is SGHRS and CDR2 is YFSETQ. The CDR3 contains 16 residues. V shed 1 base, J shed 4 bases, and the junction held 9 bases outside the gene matches. The CDR3 region has the DNA TGCGCCAGCAGCTTGATTGGTAGCGGGAGAGGGTACGAGCAGTACTTC. Protein: CASSLIGSGRGYEQYF.

The V and J genes are TRBV30 and TRBJ2-5, with a weak D call TRBD2 (5 bases). The germline V gene has CDR1 GTSNPN and CDR2 SVGIG (reference sequence). This CDR3 is 11 amino acids long. Trimming removed 4 bases at V and 13 bases at J, with 16 bases between. CDR3 sequence reads: CAWNIAPFWYF. CDR3 nucleotides: TGTGCCTGGAACATAGCGCCTTTTTGGTACTTC.

V usage is TRBV9 and J usage is TRBJ2-4; 7 positions match TRBD1. The junction had 8 bases not matched to a gene; V was cut back by 3 bases and J by 8 bases. Germline V gives CDR1 SGDLS, CDR2 YYNGEE. The CDR3 length is 14 residues. In DNA form, the CDR3 reads TGTGCCAGCAGCGGTCCCGGGACAGTAGACATTCAGTACTTC. Translated: CASSGPGTVDIQYF.

The chain is built from TRBV15 and TRBJ2-5; D possibly corresponds to TRBD2 (5 bases). This CDR3 has 17 residues. Germline-derived CDR1 and CDR2 are LNHNV and YYDKDF (reference sequence). The V end was cut by 0 bases, the J end by 3 bases, with 17 bases between. As DNA, the CDR3 is TGTGCCACCAGCAGAGATTATTTTCGCGGGTGGGAAGAGACCCAGTACTTC. It specifies CATSRDYFRGWEETQYF.

The chain combines TRBV10-3 with TRBJ2-2; D perhaps matches TRBD2 (5 bases). Germline values: CDR1 ENHRY, CDR2 SYGVKD. Trimming removed 3 bases at V and 1 base at J, with 6 bases between. This CDR3 is 14 amino acids long. The CDR3 here is CAISDGGNTGELFF. The CDR3 DNA reads as TGTGCCATCAGTGACGGAGGGAACACCGGGGAGCTGTTTTTT.

V gene TRBV9 combines with J gene TRBJ2-1; D call uncertain. V shed 2 bases and J shed 8 bases, with 11 bases lying between them. The CDR3 sequence is 13 residues long. Germline CDR1 is SGDLS and CDR2 is YYNGEE. In nucleotides, the CDR3 is TGTGCCAGCAGCGTGCAGACGTTCGATGAGCAGTTCTTC. It specifies CASSVQTFDEQFF.

A single count supports this clone. V and J are TRBV25-1 and TRBJ2-4; 7 bases are a match to TRBD1. Germline trimming cut 3 bases from V and 0 bases from J; bases unmatched to any gene: 11. The length of the CDR3 is 18 residues. CDR1 is MGHDK, CDR2 SYGVNS, per germline. The CDR3 reads CASSDSSGTELAKNIQYF. The CDR3 DNA reads TGTGCCAGCAGTGATTCAAGTGGGACAGAGCTAGCCAAAAACATTCAGTACTTC.

This clone was counted between two and nine times. The chain couples TRBV25-1 to TRBJ2-5; 7 bases match TRBD1. Unmatched junction bases numbered 8, after V lost 5 bases and J lost 2 bases. The CDR3 runs to 15 residues. CDR1 and CDR2 from the germline V gene are MGHDK and SYGVNS. The chain's CDR3 is CASSLIYRGQETQYF. The CDR3 bases are TGTGCCAGCAGTTTGATCTACAGGGGTCAAGAGACCCAGTACTTC.

The chain links TRBV7-2 to TRBJ1-1, with TRBD1 identical over 12 bases. The CDR3 extends over 17 amino acids. J was trimmed by 4 bases and V by 6 bases; bases with no gene match: 12. CDR1 and CDR2 from the germline V gene are SGHTA and FQGNSA. The CDR3 protein is CASRDSGGQGAGTEAFF. The CDR3 coding sequence is TGTGCCAGCAGGGATTCCGGGGGACAGGGGGCGGGCACTGAAGCTTTCTTT.

V and J are TRBV7-9 and TRBJ1-5; possible D gene TRBD1, 6 bases. Germline lookup yields CDR1 SEHNR and CDR2 FQNEAQ (reference sequence). The germline V and J ends were trimmed by 1 base and 8 bases, with 9 bases remaining between them. CDR3 size: 13 residues. The CDR3 region has the DNA TGTGCCAGCAGCTTAGGGGGGCCGGAGCCCCAGCATTTT. It is translated as CASSLGGPEPQHF.

The CDR3 region has the DNA TGTGCCAGCAGCCAAGGGGGACTAGCGGGACCGCAAGAGACCCAGTACTTC. This sequence encodes CASSQGGLAGPQETQYF. The V call is TRBV5-5, the J call TRBJ2-5, with TRBD2 identical over 13 bases. There are 17 residues in the CDR3. CDR1 and CDR2 (germline): SGHKS, YYEKEE (reference sequence). V lost 4 bases to trimming and J lost 2 bases; unmatched junction nucleotides: 8.

The table lists this clone with a count of one. This chain joins TRBV28 and TRBJ2-6, with TRBD1 matching over 7 bases. Germline values: CDR1 MDHEN, CDR2 SYDVKM. The CDR3 contains 17 residues. With 4 bases clipped from V and 0 bases from J, the junction kept 6 bases outside the gene matches. The DNA for the CDR3 is TGTGCCAGCAGTTCTCCGACAGGGTTCTCTGGGGCCAACGTCCTGACTTTC. Amino acid sequence: CASSSPTGFSGANVLTF.

The gene calls are TRBV7-8 and TRBJ2-1; no firm D call. The CDR3 length is 15 residues. Germline CDR1 SGHVS, CDR2 FQNEAQ. Between the trimmed V and J ends, which lost 5 bases and 9 bases, there was a span of 20 bases. The CDR3, as DNA: TGTGCCAGCAGCCCCCTTCCCAAGGTGGCTAGTGAGCAGTTCTTC. It is translated as CASSPLPKVASEQFF.

This clone was seen only a few times. V usage is TRBV4-1 and J usage is TRBJ1-2; no firm D call. The CDR3 contains 16 residues. The germline V gene encodes CDR1 MGHRA and CDR2 YSYEKL. V dropped 0 bases and J dropped 6 bases, with 17 bases sitting between them. The CDR3 bases are TGCGCCAGCAGCCAAGATCTTACCTATTTTGTGGATGGCTACACCTTC. Amino acid sequence: CASSQDLTYFVDGYTF.

This chain links TRBV28 with TRBJ2-1; 10 nucleotides agree with TRBD2. The CDR3 runs 15 residues. Trimming took 3 bases from V and 6 from J; bases not matched to a gene: 5. The germline gives CDR1 MDHEN, CDR2 SYDVKM. This CDR3 reads CASSFLAGDLNEQFF. The DNA of the CDR3 is TGTGCCAGCAGTTTTCTAGCGGGAGATCTCAATGAGCAGTTCTTC.

The chain employs TRBV28 and TRBJ2-1; TRBD2 is a possible D gene (5 bases). Germline V gene sequence: CDR1 MDHEN, CDR2 SYDVKM. Trimming took off 5 bases at V and 5 bases at J, with 10 bases between the two ends. The CDR3 sequence is 13 residues long. The CDR3 nucleotides are TGTGCCAGCAGTCCTGACGGGGACAATGAGCAGTTCTTC. It encodes CASSPDGDNEQFF.

The genes are TRBV19 and TRBJ2-7, with TRBD2 identical over 9 bases. The germline gives CDR1 LNHDA, CDR2 SQIVND (reference sequence). The CDR3 extends over 14 amino acids. With V trimmed by 5 bases and J by 2 bases, 4 bases remained unmatched. CDR3 DNA: TGTGCCAGTAGTTTTAGCGGGAGACCCTACGAGCAGTACTTC. Translated, it gives CASSFSGRPYEQYF.

The chain is built from TRBV4-3 and TRBJ2-7, with D hard to call. Germline CDR1 reads LGHNA; CDR2 reads YSLEER. The germline V and J ends were trimmed by 0 bases and 3 bases, with 12 bases remaining between them. The CDR3 totals 15 residues. The CDR3, as DNA: TGCGCCAGCAGCCAAGATCCGATGACGGTCTACGAGCAGTACTTC. As protein: CASSQDPMTVYEQYF.

This chain uses TRBV6-5 with TRBJ2-7; TRBD1 might be the D (6 bases). The CDR3 contains 15 residues. Trimming cost V 6 bases and J 2 bases, with 17 bases left between them. Looked up from germline, CDR1 is MNHEY and CDR2 is SVGAGI. The CDR3 sequence: CASSSRVRGPYEQYF. DNA for the CDR3: TGTGCCAGCAGCAGCCGGGTCAGGGGCCCCTACGAGCAGTACTTC.

The rearrangement joins TRBV28 to TRBJ2-7, with 7 positions matching TRBD2. The CDR3 totals 12 residues. Trimming took 8 bases from V and 4 from J; bases not matched to a gene: 5. Germline loops: CDR1 MDHEN, CDR2 SYDVKM. The CDR3 protein is CASCGRAYEQYF. CDR3 sequence (DNA): TGTGCCAGCTGCGGGAGAGCTTACGAGCAGTACTTC.

This chain connects TRBV7-9 to TRBJ2-7, with 9 bases identical to TRBD1. This CDR3 has 16 amino acids. Trimming took 6 bases from V and 5 from J; bases not matched to a gene: 14. Per germline, CDR1 SEHNR and CDR2 FQNEAQ (reference sequence). CDR3 DNA: TGTGCCAGCAGTTTTAGGGGTAGGACAGGGGTGGACGAGCAGTACTTC. Its translation: CASSFRGRTGVDEQYF.